Below are 3 T cell receptor beta chains sequenced from a single sample in a study of CD8 T cells in ankylosing spondylitis. TCRdb reprocessed the 5' RACE reads via MiXCR and lists one record per CDR3 protein. The profile covers approximately 290,000 distinct CDR3 sequences, with around 21% appearing a single time and 3% to 4% taken by the ten largest. The sequencing sample was made of blood, either unsorted or a sorted T cell fraction (not recorded which). These receptors all stem from a female donor with ankylosing spondylitis or in good health (not recorded which).

The chain is built from TRBV12-3 or TRBV12-4 and TRBJ2-1; 11 nucleotides align to TRBD1. The V and J ends lost 8 bases and 9 bases, in that order; junction bases with no gene match: 12. This CDR3 region has 15 residues. The CDR3 protein is CASRRGGTGGTEQFF. The CDR3 DNA sequence: TGTGCCAGCCGGCGAGGCGGGACAGGGGGAACTGAGCAGTTCTTC.

V is TRBV28 and J is TRBJ1-5; 7 nucleotides line up with TRBD1. CDR1 is MDHEN, CDR2 SYDVKM, per germline. With V trimmed by 6 bases and J by 6 bases, 11 bases remained unmatched. This CDR3 comprises 15 residues. CDR3 bases: TGTGCCAGCAGCCCGGACAGGTATGGGCGTCAGCCCCAGCATTTT. Its translation: CASSPDRYGRQPQHF.

This clonotype was seen only a few times. The V call is TRBV6-5, the J call TRBJ1-6, with a tentative D call TRBD1 (5 bases). CDR3 length: 14 amino acids. The germline V gene has CDR1 MNHEY and CDR2 SVGAGI. Trimming stripped 2 bases from V and 7 bases from J, with 9 bases between. The CDR3 DNA is TGTGCCAGCAGTTACGACAGACCCAATTCACCCCTCCACTTT. Translation gives CASSYDRPNSPLHF.